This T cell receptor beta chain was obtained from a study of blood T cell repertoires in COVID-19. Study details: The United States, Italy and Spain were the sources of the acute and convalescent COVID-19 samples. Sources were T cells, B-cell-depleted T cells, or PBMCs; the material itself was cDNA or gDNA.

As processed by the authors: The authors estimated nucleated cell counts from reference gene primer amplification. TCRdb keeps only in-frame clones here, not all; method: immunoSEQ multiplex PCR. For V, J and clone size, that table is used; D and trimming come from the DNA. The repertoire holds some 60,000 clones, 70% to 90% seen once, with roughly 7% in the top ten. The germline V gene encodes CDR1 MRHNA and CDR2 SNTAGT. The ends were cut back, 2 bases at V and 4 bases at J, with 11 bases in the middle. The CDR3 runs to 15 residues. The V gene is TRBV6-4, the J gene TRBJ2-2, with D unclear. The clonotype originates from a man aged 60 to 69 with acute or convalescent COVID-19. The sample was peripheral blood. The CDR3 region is CASSDELGPTGELFF. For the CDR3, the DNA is TGTGCCAGCAGTGACGAGTTGGGCCCCACCGGGGAGCTGTTTTTT.